This T cell receptor (beta chain) is drawn from a study of CD8 T cells in Susac syndrome. A quantity of roughly 0.5 to 1 ug RNA underwent reverse transcription using random hexamers. The amplification used immunoSEQ multiplex PCR on TCR beta CDR3; it spanned 54 Vbeta and 13 Jbeta. TCRdb re-called the immunoSEQ multiplex PCR reads with MiXCR, one entry per CDR3 protein. The sample has some 260,000 distinct CDR3 sequences, about 93% seen once. Study-wide results and caveats: The study's TCR sequencing and HLA analysis covered a relatively small number of individuals, and the study acknowledged this.

Trimming removed 8 bases from V and 0 bases from J, with 13 bases in between. CDR1 is SEHNR and CDR2 is FQNEAQ in the germline V gene (reference sequence). The CDR3 length is 14 residues. As regards this clonotype: No antigen is known for it.

V is TRBV7-9 and J is TRBJ1-2; possible D gene TRBD1, 5 bases. The material sequenced was CD4+ T cells from PBMCs. The receptor comes from a human donor with multiple sclerosis. CDR3 sequence reads: CASLLAGTNYGYTF. Here the CDR3 DNA reads TGTGCCAGCCTCCTCGCAGGGACTAACTATGGCTACACCTTC.